This T cell receptor beta chain was captured by sequencing in a study of shared clonotypes between healthy human individuals. About the research overall: Each donor's CD8 memory used one plate, CD8 naive two, each CD4 subset three. Whole-study findings and limits: Across subsets, estimated richness was generally greater for naive than for memory populations. Shared across a handful of donors were around 5% of the naive CD4 clonotypes.

Each of the donors was a healthy adult who was HIV-negative and had not had a recent acute infection or vaccination. Repertoires were generated with immunoSEQ multiplex PCR, while TCRdb's copy carries only in-frame clones and drops some. The table has under 2.5 million clones, 85% to 95% seen once. The CDR3 extends over 13 amino acids. Germline lookup yields CDR1 SEHNR and CDR2 FQNEAQ (reference sequence). In regard to this clone: As yet, its antigen is unknown.

The genes are TRBV7-9 and TRBJ2-5; TRBD2 aligns across 9 bases. Judging by the DNA end, TRBJ2-7 fits better; the J call may be wrong. The sequence derives from a young man in good health. Some clones in this sample may be carry-over from other donors' samples. The sequencing input was naive CD4+ T cells from PBMCs. Subset denoted: CD45RA+ positively selected. CDR3 DNA: TGTGCCAGCAGCCCGACTAGCGGATACGAGCAGTACTTC. Translating gives CASSPTSGYEQYF.